This T cell receptor (beta chain) is drawn from a study of T cells expressing NK-cell markers. Looking at the study overall: Beta-chain profiling covered CD3+CD56+NKG2C+, CD3+CD56+NKG2C- and CD3+CD56-NKG2C+ sorted subsets. The study, taken as a whole, reports: Certain NKG2C+ T cell clones were expanded, and their HCMV specificity remained unclear.

The CDR3 sequence is 15 residues long. Per the germline V gene, CDR1 is MNHEY and CDR2 is SMNVEV (reference sequence). From its re-call of the 5' RACE reads, TCRdb lists each CDR3 protein once, without DNA. Its table records 300,000 to 500,000 distinct CDR3 sequences. A word on this clonotype: The antigen remains undetermined.

This TCR came from a woman aged 45 to 65 in good health. The chain couples TRBV27 to TRBJ2-3; TCRdb calls TRBD2, which cannot be checked without DNA. Material: blood T cells: a sorted CD56 or NKG2C T cell subset, CD4+ or CD8+ T cells, or bulk PBMC T cells (not recorded which). This chain's CDR3 is CASSLFPSLTDTQYF.